These 17 T cell receptor beta chains originate from one sample sequenced in a study of cytomegalovirus exposure and HLA in healthy donors. The PCR was carried out with 60 Vbeta primers and 13 Jbeta primers. Only in-frame clones appear in the TCRdb table, and some are missing; sequencing was by immunoSEQ multiplex PCR. The repertoire holds 95,000 to 100,000 clones, roughly 80% seen once, with less than 8.5% in the top ten. What was sequenced was PBMCs. The receptors stem from a female donor in good health and CMV-seronegative.

The rearrangement links TRBV14 to TRBJ2-1, with D possibly TRBD2 on 5 matching bases. The CDR3 spans 15 residues. V shed 2 bases and J shed 0 bases, with 8 bases lying between them. From germline, CDR1 is SGHDN and CDR2 FVKESK. The CDR3 DNA follows: TGTGCCAGCAGCCAACCCGGGATCTCCTACAATGAGCAGTTCTTC. Amino acid sequence: CASSQPGISYNEQFF.

V and J are TRBV7-9 and TRBJ1-2; TRBD1 matches 7 bases. Unmatched junction bases numbered 4, after V lost 0 bases and J lost 3 bases. The CDR3 runs 15 residues. The germline V gene encodes CDR1 SEHNR and CDR2 FQNEAQ (reference sequence). The CDR3 protein is CASSLAGRGDYGYTF. CDR3 nucleotide sequence: TGTGCCAGCAGCTTAGCGGGCAGGGGGGACTATGGCTACACCTTC.

This chain links TRBV9 with TRBJ1-2; weak D call: TRBD1 (5 bases). The CDR3 extends over 12 amino acids. Trimming took off 1 base at V and 6 bases at J, with 7 bases between the two ends. CDR1 and CDR2 from the germline V gene are SGDLS and YYNGEE. The CDR3 loop is CASSVQGHGYTF. The CDR3 region has the DNA TGTGCCAGCAGCGTACAGGGTCATGGCTACACCTTC.

CDR3 in DNA: TGTGCCAGTAGTACCCGACAGGGTTCCGCCGAGCAGTACTTC. It specifies CASSTRQGSAEQYF. The chain employs TRBV19 and TRBJ2-7, with TRBD1 matching 7 bases. The germline V gene has CDR1 LNHDA and CDR2 SQIVND (reference sequence). With V trimmed by 4 bases and J by 6 bases, 9 bases remained unmatched. The CDR3 totals 14 residues.

The chain uses TRBV5-4 and TRBJ1-2; the D gene is possibly TRBD1 (6 bases). V shed 0 bases and J shed 7 bases, with 7 bases lying between them. The CDR3 covers 12 residues. Germline CDR1 reads SGHNT; CDR2 reads YYREEE (reference sequence). CDR3 DNA sequence: TGTGCCAGCAGCTTGGGGGGGCTTGGCTACACCTTC. Its translation is CASSLGGLGYTF.

This clone occurred a few times. Here the CDR3 DNA reads TGTGCCAGCAAGGAGGCTCCATCGCGTGAAAAACTGTTTTTT. Residues: CASKEAPSREKLFF. This chain connects TRBV2 to TRBJ1-4, with unresolved D. From germline, CDR1 is SNHLY and CDR2 FYNNEI. V lost 7 bases and J 7 bases, leaving 16 bases between the germline ends. The length of the CDR3 is 14 residues.

The rearrangement joins TRBV7-6 to TRBJ1-2, with D perhaps matching TRBD1 (6 bases). The length of the CDR3 is 15 residues. V dropped 5 bases and J dropped 8 bases, with 21 bases sitting between them. Per germline, CDR1 SGHVS and CDR2 FNYEAQ. The CDR3 protein is CASSPLIGGAKGYTF. CDR3 in DNA: TGTGCCAGCAGCCCCCTTATCGGGGGGGCGAAGGGCTACACCTTC. Filled out from reference TRBV7-6 and TRBJ1-2, the complete variable domain reads GAGVSQSPRYKVTKRGQDVALRCDPISGHVSLYWYRQALGQGPEFLTYFNYEAQQDKSGLPNDRFSAERPEGSISTLTIQRTEQRDSAMYRCASSPLIGGAKGYTFGSGTRLTVV.

V is TRBV27 and J is TRBJ1-2; TRBD1 matches at 7 bases. CDR3 length: 13 amino acids. V shed 6 bases, J shed 3 bases, and the junction held 4 bases outside the gene matches. CDR1 is MNHEY and CDR2 is SMNVEV in the germline V gene (reference sequence). CDR3 in DNA: TGTGCCAGCAGGACAGGGAACGACTATGGCTACACCTTC. Its translation: CASRTGNDYGYTF.

The genes are TRBV4-1 and TRBJ2-5; D is unclear. There are 13 residues in the CDR3. In germline, CDR1 is MGHRA, CDR2 YSYEKL. V gave up 1 base and J gave up 4 bases, with 7 bases separating them. The CDR3 region is CASSQGPRETQYF. DNA for the CDR3: TGCGCCAGCAGCCAAGGGCCAAGAGAGACCCAGTACTTC.

This chain joins TRBV28 and TRBJ1-2, with D unresolved. Trimming removed 4 bases from V and 1 base from J, with 16 bases in between. The germline CDR1 and CDR2 sequences are MDHEN and SYDVKM. The CDR3 is 16 residues long. CDR3 protein: CASSSISGVYNYGYTF. CDR3 in DNA: TGTGCCAGCAGTTCCATAAGCGGGGTGTATAACTATGGCTACACCTTC.

The V and J genes are TRBV28 and TRBJ1-2; perhaps TRBD1 as D (6 bases). The ends were cut back, 5 bases at V and 7 bases at J, with 14 bases in the middle. There are 13 residues in the CDR3. Germline-derived CDR1 and CDR2 are MDHEN and SYDVKM. The CDR3 DNA sequence: TGTGCCAGCAGTGGGGGGGGGCGGAGTGGCTACACCTTC. It specifies CASSGGGRSGYTF.

This clone was seen a few times. The chain has TRBV4-2 and TRBJ1-1; D possibly corresponds to TRBD1 (5 bases). The CDR3 extends over 13 amino acids. Germline CDR1 and CDR2: LGHNA and YNFKEQ. V lost 0 bases and J 8 bases, leaving 10 bases between the germline ends. CDR3 bases: TGTGCCAGCAGCCAAGATTCGGCAGGGGAAGCTTTCTTT. This encodes CASSQDSAGEAFF.

V is TRBV6-5 and J is TRBJ2-5; TRBD1 matches 7 bases. Germline-derived CDR1 and CDR2 are MNHEY and SVGAGI. V gave up 6 bases and J gave up 5 bases; unmatched junction bases: 9. This CDR3 is 14 amino acids long. CDR3 sequence: CASSLTTGWETQYF. The DNA for the CDR3 is TGTGCCAGCAGCCTCACGACAGGGTGGGAGACCCAGTACTTC.

The gene calls are TRBV7-6 and TRBJ1-3; TRBD1 aligns across 10 bases. V dropped 8 bases and J dropped 2; count of bases not matched to a gene: 0. The CDR3 contains 13 residues. The V gene's germline CDR1 is SGHVS and CDR2 FNYEAQ. CDR3 sequence: CASGQGAGNTIYF. In nucleotides, the CDR3 is TGTGCCAGCGGACAGGGGGCTGGAAACACCATATATTTT.

The chain joins TRBV6-1 to TRBJ2-1, with D unclear. Germline values: CDR1 MNHNS, CDR2 SASEGT. The CDR3 is made up of 11 amino acids. V was cut by 6 bases and J by 6 bases, with 6 bases left in between. Here the CDR3 DNA reads TGTGCCAGCAGCGAGAGCAATGAGCAGTTCTTC. This translates into CASSESNEQFF.

The V and J genes are TRBV11-1 and TRBJ1-1; 8 bases agree with TRBD1. Unmatched junction bases numbered 8, after V lost 5 bases and J lost 3 bases. Germline assignment: CDR1 SGHAT and CDR2 FQDESV (reference sequence). The CDR3 is 15 amino acids. The CDR3 DNA is TGTGCCAGCAGCCTTGGACAGGGAAGGGACACTGAAGCTTTCTTT. Translating gives CASSLGQGRDTEAFF.

The V gene is TRBV6-1, the J gene TRBJ2-7, with D perhaps TRBD2 (5 bases). This CDR3 is built from 15 residues. Deletions cut 5 bases from V and 0 bases from J, with 14 bases between. In germline, CDR1 is MNHNS, CDR2 SASEGT. CDR3 residues: CASSPGSTTSYEQYF. The CDR3 bases are TGTGCCAGCAGTCCGGGGAGTACAACCTCCTACGAGCAGTACTTC.